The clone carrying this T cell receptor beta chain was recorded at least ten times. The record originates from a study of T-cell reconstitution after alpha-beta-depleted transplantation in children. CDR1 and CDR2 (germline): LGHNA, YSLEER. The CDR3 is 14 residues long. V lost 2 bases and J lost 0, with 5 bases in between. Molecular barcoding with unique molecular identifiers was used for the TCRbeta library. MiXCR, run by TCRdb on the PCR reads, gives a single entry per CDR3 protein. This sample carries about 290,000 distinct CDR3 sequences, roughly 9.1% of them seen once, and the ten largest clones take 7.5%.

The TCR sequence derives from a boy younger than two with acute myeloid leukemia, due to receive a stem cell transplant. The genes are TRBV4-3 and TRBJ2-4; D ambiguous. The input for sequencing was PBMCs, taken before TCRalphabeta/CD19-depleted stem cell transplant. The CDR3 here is CASSQQLAKNIQYF. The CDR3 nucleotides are TGCGCCAGCAGCCAACAGTTAGCCAAAAACATTCAGTACTTC.